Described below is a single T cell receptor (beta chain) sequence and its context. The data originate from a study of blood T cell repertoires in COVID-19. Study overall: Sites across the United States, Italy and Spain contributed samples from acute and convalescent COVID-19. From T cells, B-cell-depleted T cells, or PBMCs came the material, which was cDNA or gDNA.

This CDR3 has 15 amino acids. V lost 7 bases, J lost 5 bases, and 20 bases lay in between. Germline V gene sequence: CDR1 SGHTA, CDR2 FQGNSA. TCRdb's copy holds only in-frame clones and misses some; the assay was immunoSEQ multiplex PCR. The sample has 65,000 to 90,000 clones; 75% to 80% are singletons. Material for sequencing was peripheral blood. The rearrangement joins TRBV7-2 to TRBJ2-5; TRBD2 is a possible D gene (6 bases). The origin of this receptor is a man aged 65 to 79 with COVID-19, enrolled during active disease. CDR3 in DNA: TGTGCCAGCAACAAGGCCGGGGGTCCCGGGGAGACCCAGTACTTC. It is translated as CASNKAGGPGETQYF.